The 7 T cell receptor beta chains reported below all come from one sample, sequenced in a study of T cell repertoires in ileal Crohn's disease. TCRdb keeps only in-frame clones here, not all; method: immunoSEQ multiplex PCR. The sample includes some 4,600 clones, 70% to 80% of them seen just once. Material for sequencing was ileal tissue. These receptor sequences come from an adult with Crohn's disease.

V usage is TRBV5-1 and J usage is TRBJ1-1, with a possible D match to TRBD1 (5 bases). Between the trimmed V and J ends, which lost 4 bases and 6 bases, there was a span of 13 bases. The germline V gene has CDR1 SGHRS and CDR2 YFSETQ. The CDR3 contains 13 residues. The CDR3 nucleotides read TGCGCCAGCAGCCGGGACTGGGGCTCTGAAGCTTTCTTT. Amino acid sequence: CASSRDWGSEAFF.

V gene TRBV28 combines with J gene TRBJ1-1; a weak D match, TRBD1 (5 bases). This CDR3 contains 14 residues. V lost 6 bases and J 4 bases, leaving 15 bases between the germline ends. Germline V gene lookup returns CDR1 MDHEN and CDR2 SYDVKM. The CDR3 loop is CASRRTLPGTEAFF. The CDR3 coding sequence is TGTGCCAGCAGGAGGACACTGCCGGGCACTGAAGCTTTCTTT.

The rearrangement uses TRBV5-4 and TRBJ1-2; 8 bases are a match to TRBD1. The CDR3 contains 16 residues. V was pared by 4 bases and J by 8 bases, with 16 bases of the junction left unmatched. CDR1 and CDR2 (germline): SGHNT, YYREEE (reference sequence). The CDR3 spells CASSQKGTTGGLGYTF. The CDR3 bases are TGTGCCAGCAGCCAAAAGGGGACAACAGGGGGTCTCGGCTACACCTTC. Using reference TRBV5-4 and TRBJ1-2 for the parts outside the CDR3, the full variable domain is ETGVTQSPTHLIKTRGQQVTLRCSSQSGHNTVSWYQQALGQGPQFIFQYYREEENGRGNFPPRFSGLQFPNYSSELNVNALELDDSALYLCASSQKGTTGGLGYTFGSGTRLTVV.

Only a few counts were recorded for this clone. The chain joins TRBV2 to TRBJ1-2, with 10 bases fitting TRBD1. CDR1 and CDR2 (germline): SNHLY, FYNNEI. The CDR3 is made up of 14 amino acids. V was pared by 6 bases and J by 2 bases, with 3 bases of the junction left unmatched. This chain's CDR3 is CASRGTGANYGYTF. In DNA form, the CDR3 reads TGTGCCAGCAGGGGGACAGGGGCCAACTATGGCTACACCTTC.

The chain joins TRBV27 to TRBJ1-2, with TRBD1 identical over 8 bases. J lost 8 bases, V lost 5 bases, and 10 bases had no gene match. CDR3 size: 14 residues. The germline V gene encodes CDR1 MNHEY and CDR2 SMNVEV (reference sequence). The CDR3 sequence: CASSTISQGGGYTF. The CDR3 nucleotides are TGTGCCAGCAGTACGATCTCACAGGGGGGGGGCTACACCTTC.

V is TRBV20-1 and J is TRBJ1-2; 9 bases are shared with TRBD1. This CDR3 comprises 11 residues. Per the germline V gene, CDR1 is DFQATT and CDR2 is SNEGSKA (reference sequence). The J segment lost 9 bases and the V segment lost 6 bases, leaving 5 bases of the junction unmatched. The CDR3 bases are TGCAGTGCCTTTGGACAGGGGAGCTACACCTTC. The encoded protein is CSAFGQGSYTF.

The gene calls are TRBV15 and TRBJ2-1; possibly TRBD1 for D (7 bases). The germline gives CDR1 LNHNV, CDR2 YYDKDF (reference sequence). V was shortened by 5 bases and J by 0 bases, with 14 bases between the two germline ends. CDR3 length: 16 amino acids. This chain's CDR3 is CATSGEDRSSYNEQFF. The CDR3 nucleotides are TGTGCCACCAGCGGGGAGGACAGGAGCTCCTACAATGAGCAGTTCTTC.